This T cell receptor beta chain was sequenced for a study of blood T cells in healthy people across ages. Broader study findings: The unsorted PBMCs prevented any conclusive comparison of naive versus antigen-experienced cells. Age showed a roughly linear inverse relationship with TCR beta diversity per million T cells.

With respect to this clonotype: As yet, its antigen is unknown.

Primers used in a second PCR of roughly 6 to 12 cycles were a sample-barcoded 5' primer and a J-beta primer mix. Every sample gave at least 2.5 million paired-end reads containing CDR3. From the 5' RACE reads, TCRdb called clonotypes with MiXCR, one entry per CDR3 protein. The sample lists 800,000 to 900,000 distinct CDR3 sequences, 60% to 80% occurring once. Germline-derived CDR1 and CDR2 are MDHEN and SYDVKM. V lost 6 bases, J lost 2 bases, and 7 bases stayed unmatched. CDR3 size: 15 residues. Sequences were obtained from blood. The chain joins TRBV28 to TRBJ1-5, with 7 bases aligning to TRBD1. The clonotype comes from a man in his thirties or forties in good health. The CDR3 DNA reads as TGTGCCAGCAGCCGCGCCACAGGGGGCAATCAGCCCCAGCATTTT. Its protein is CASSRATGGNQPQHF.